What follows are 23 T cell receptor beta chains derived from one specimen sequenced in a study of T cells in Graves' hyperthyroidism and ophthalmopathy. Amplified regions were TCR beta CDR3 sequences from RNA transcripts. TCR CDR3 regions were first amplified by RT-PCR with HTBI primers. TCRdb reprocessed the multiplex PCR reads with MiXCR, giving one entry per CDR3 protein. The sample consists of under 800,000 distinct CDR3 sequences, around 13% of them appearing once. Sequences were obtained from blood. The receptors shown here come from a woman between 18 and 30 years old with Graves' hyperthyroidism.

This clonotype was seen a handful of times. The V call is TRBV9, the J call TRBJ2-2; D remains ambiguous. The V end was cut by 3 bases, the J end by 0 bases, with 9 bases between. CDR3 length: 15 residues. The germline gives CDR1 SGDLS, CDR2 YYNGEE. CDR3 nucleotide sequence: TGTGCCAGCAGCGGGCGGCGGACGAACACCGGGGAGCTGTTTTTT. The encoded protein is CASSGRRTNTGELFF.

This clonotype was seen repeatedly, ten times or more. This chain uses TRBV6-6 with TRBJ2-5; no firm D call. The CDR3 consists of 13 residues. Germline V gene data show CDR1 as MNHNY and CDR2 as SVGAGI (reference sequence). V dropped 0 bases and J dropped 10 bases, with 12 bases sitting between them. The DNA of the CDR3 is TGTGCCAGCAGTTACTCAATCCATGGGGACCAGTACTTC. Amino acids: CASSYSIHGDQYF.

The chain links TRBV29-1 to TRBJ2-6; 7 bases are a match to TRBD1. This CDR3 has 15 residues. J was trimmed by 2 bases and V by 4 bases; bases with no gene match: 5. Germline V gene lookup returns CDR1 SQVTM and CDR2 ANQGSEA. CDR3 protein: CSVVEGAPGANVLTF. Here the CDR3 DNA reads TGCAGCGTTGTTGAGGGGGCGCCTGGGGCCAACGTCCTGACTTTC. The entire variable domain, with the rest obtained from reference TRBV29-1 and TRBJ2-6, is as follows: SAVISQKPSRDICQRGTSLTIQCQVDSQVTMMFWYRQQPGQSLTLIATANQGSEATYESGFVIDKFPISRPNLTFSTLTVSNMSPEDSSIYLCSVVEGAPGANVLTFGAGSRLTVL.

This clonotype came up many times. The chain is built from TRBV7-9 and TRBJ1-1; a weak D match, TRBD1 (6 bases). The ends were cut back, 4 bases at V and 1 base at J, with 22 bases in the middle. The V gene's germline CDR1 is SEHNR and CDR2 FQNEAQ (reference sequence). The CDR3 loop spans 18 amino acids. The CDR3 bases are TGTGCCAGCAGCTACAACAGGGCCCCGAATAGACCGAACACTGAAGCTTTCTTT. It codes for CASSYNRAPNRPNTEAFF.

The rearrangement links TRBV20-1 to TRBJ2-7; D is unclear. Germline V gene lookup returns CDR1 DFQATT and CDR2 SNEGSKA (reference sequence). V was trimmed by 3 bases and J by 1 base, leaving 7 bases between them. There are 12 residues in the CDR3. The CDR3 loop is CSASLMSYEQYF. In DNA form, the CDR3 reads TGCAGTGCTAGTCTCATGTCCTACGAGCAGTACTTC.

In this sample, this clonotype turned up many times. The CDR3 DNA reads TGTGCCAGCAGTCACGGGACAGGGCTTGAAAAACTGTTTTTT. Its translation is CASSHGTGLEKLFF. The chain couples TRBV28 to TRBJ1-4; TRBD1 matches at 9 bases. This CDR3 region has 14 residues. In germline, CDR1 is MDHEN, CDR2 SYDVKM. V gave up 5 bases and J gave up 7 bases; unmatched junction bases: 5.

The V call is TRBV6-2 or TRBV6-3, the J call TRBJ2-1, with D unclear. CDR3 length: 11 amino acids. Trimming stripped 6 bases from V and 10 bases from J, with 10 bases between. The germline CDR1 and CDR2 sequences are MNHEY and SVGEGT. In DNA, the CDR3 is TGTGCCAGCAGGCCCCCCCCGGAGCAGTTCTTC. This encodes CASRPPPEQFF.

This clonotype was picked up a small number of times. The V and J genes are TRBV2 and TRBJ2-2; 8 bases map to TRBD2. J was trimmed by 4 bases and V by 8 bases; bases with no gene match: 6. The CDR3 extends over 14 amino acids. Germline lookup yields CDR1 SNHLY and CDR2 FYNNEI. Here the CDR3 reads CASVREVGTGELFF. In nucleotides, the CDR3 is TGTGCCAGCGTGCGGGAGGTCGGCACCGGGGAGCTGTTTTTT. Drawing the rest from reference TRBV2 and TRBJ2-2, the complete variable domain is EPEVTQTPSHQVTQMGQEVILRCVPISNHLYFYWYRQILGQKVEFLVSFYNNEISEKSEIFDDQFSVERPDGSNFTLKIRSTKLEDSAMYFCASVREVGTGELFFGEGSRLTVL.

The chain employs TRBV10-3 and TRBJ1-2; 9 bases match TRBD1. Losses at the gene ends were 6 bases for V and 6 bases for J; bases not matched to a gene: 8. This CDR3 has 14 residues. Germline V CDR1 and CDR2: ENHRY, SYGVKD. The CDR3 bases are TGTGCCATCAGCGGACAGGGGAGGGAGGATGGCTACACCTTC. Amino acids: CAISGQGREDGYTF.

This clonotype came up many times. The chain combines TRBV7-8 with TRBJ2-3; either TRBD1 or TRBD2 may fit D (6 bases each). There are 16 residues in the CDR3. Per the germline V gene, CDR1 is SGHVS and CDR2 is FQNEAQ. V was cut by 5 bases and J by 3 bases, with 18 bases left in between. The CDR3 coding sequence is TGTGCCAGCAGCCGTTCCGGGGGCGGAGGGACAGATACGCAGTATTTT. This codes for CASSRSGGGGTDTQYF.

This clonotype was seen many times. The gene calls are TRBV6-2 or TRBV6-3 and TRBJ1-5; TRBD1 matches at 7 bases. Germline V gene data show CDR1 as MNHEY and CDR2 as SVGEGT. Germline trimming cut 0 bases from V and 0 bases from J; bases unmatched to any gene: 14. There are 20 residues in the CDR3. CDR3 coding DNA: TGTGCCAGCAGTTACTCGATGCAGGGGGACTTCGCGTATAGCAATCAGCCCCAGCATTTT. Protein: CASSYSMQGDFAYSNQPQHF.

This clonotype was seen a handful of times. The chain employs TRBV19 and TRBJ1-5, with 7 bases matching TRBD1. The V segment lost 8 bases and the J segment 2 bases; nucleotides outside the gene matches: 12. The CDR3 is 16 amino acids. The V gene's germline CDR1 is LNHDA and CDR2 SQIVND (reference sequence). The CDR3 DNA is TGTGCCAGTGCGGGACAGCCCAATATCGGCAATCAGCCCCAGCATTTT. Residues: CASAGQPNIGNQPQHF. Using reference TRBV19 and TRBJ1-5 for the parts outside the CDR3, the full variable domain is DGGITQSPKYLFRKEGQNVTLSCEQNLNHDAMYWYRQDPGQGLRLIYYSQIVNDFQKGDIAEGYSVSREKKESFPLTVTSAQKNPTAFYLCASAGQPNIGNQPQHFGDGTRLSIL.

This clonotype was seen only a few times. The chain uses TRBV9 and TRBJ2-2; 16 bases align to TRBD2. This CDR3 is 19 amino acids long. Germline V gene data show CDR1 as SGDLS and CDR2 as YYNGEE. Losses at the gene ends were 4 bases for V and 5 bases for J; bases not matched to a gene: 11. The CDR3, as DNA: TGTGCCAGCAGCTCCCCGGGACTAGCGGGAGGGCCAAAAACCGGGGAGCTGTTTTTT. Protein product: CASSSPGLAGGPKTGELFF.

The chain is built from TRBV20-1 and TRBJ1-5, with no clear D. Germline CDR1 is DFQATT and CDR2 is SNEGSKA (reference sequence). The CDR3 is 14 amino acids. The ends were cut back, 1 base at V and 3 bases at J, with 10 bases in the middle. In DNA form, the CDR3 reads TGCAGTGCTAGAGTGAAGGCAGCCAATCAGCCCCAGCATTTT. As protein: CSARVKAANQPQHF.

This clonotype occurred many times. The chain links TRBV20-1 to TRBJ2-3; tentatively, D is TRBD2 (6 bases). Germline CDR1 reads DFQATT; CDR2 reads SNEGSKA (reference sequence). Trimming stripped 3 bases from V and 2 bases from J, with 12 bases between. This CDR3 has 14 residues. The CDR3 protein is CSARGRDFTDTQYF. The CDR3 nucleotides are TGCAGTGCTAGGGGGCGGGATTTCACAGATACGCAGTATTTT.

This clonotype turned up a few times. The chain uses TRBV28 and TRBJ2-5; 10 bases agree with TRBD2. Germline assignment: CDR1 MDHEN and CDR2 SYDVKM. The CDR3 sequence is 17 residues long. J gave up 4 bases and V 3 bases, and 11 bases lay outside the gene matches. CDR3 nucleotide sequence: TGTGCCAGCAGTTTTCCCTCCCTAGCGGGAGAGAGAGAGACCCAGTACTTC. It codes for CASSFPSLAGERETQYF. Full variable domain (remainder filled in from reference TRBV28 and TRBJ2-5): DVKVTQSSRYLVKRTGEKVFLECVQDMDHENMFWYRQDPGLGLRLIYFSYDVKMKEKGDIPEGYSVSREKKERFSLILESASTNQTSMYLCASSFPSLAGERETQYFGPGTRLLVL.

V is TRBV2 and J is TRBJ2-2, with D hard to call. Trimming removed 7 bases from V and 1 base from J, with 4 bases in between. Germline CDR1 SNHLY, CDR2 FYNNEI. This CDR3 is 12 amino acids long. The CDR3 is CASKVNTGELFF. The CDR3 coding sequence is TGTGCCAGCAAAGTGAACACCGGGGAGCTGTTTTTT. The full variable domain, with the rest looked up from reference TRBV2 and TRBJ2-2, is EPEVTQTPSHQVTQMGQEVILRCVPISNHLYFYWYRQILGQKVEFLVSFYNNEISEKSEIFDDQFSVERPDGSNFTLKIRSTKLEDSAMYFCASKVNTGELFFGEGSRLTVL.

The CDR3 DNA reads as TGCGCCAGCAGCCAAGCTCCTTCACAGGGGTCGAACACAGATACGCAGTATTTT. It yields the protein CASSQAPSQGSNTDTQYF. The V call is TRBV4-3, the J call TRBJ2-3; 7 positions match TRBD1. Trimming at V came to 1 base and at J to 2 bases, leaving 12 bases not matched to a gene. The germline V gene encodes CDR1 LGHNA and CDR2 YSLEER. CDR3 length: 18 residues.

This clonotype has at least ten counts. The chain is built from TRBV30 and TRBJ2-2; D not certain. The CDR3 contains 13 residues. CDR1 and CDR2 from the germline V gene are GTSNPN and SVGIG (reference sequence). The V gene lost 0 bases and the J gene lost 5 bases, with 7 bases spanning the gap. The DNA for the CDR3 is TGTGCCTGGAGTGTATCCTGGACCGGGGAGCTGTTTTTT. This encodes CAWSVSWTGELFF.

This clonotype was recorded at least ten times. The V call is TRBV6-5, the J call TRBJ2-2, with 7 bases matching TRBD2. Germline CDR1 MNHEY, CDR2 SVGAGI. Trimming took 0 bases from V and 4 from J; bases not matched to a gene: 5. The CDR3 length is 16 residues. CDR3 in DNA: TGTGCCAGCAGTTACTCGACTAGCATCGTCACCGGGGAGCTGTTTTTT. Translated: CASSYSTSIVTGELFF.

This chain connects TRBV10-3 to TRBJ2-3; 10 positions agree with TRBD2. Germline CDR1 and CDR2: ENHRY and SYGVKD. The CDR3 contains 15 residues. V trimming: 6 bases; J trimming: 0 bases; junction bases outside the gene matches: 3. CDR3 in amino acids: CAISYSGRSTDTQYF. CDR3 bases: TGTGCCATCAGCTATAGCGGGAGGAGCACAGATACGCAGTATTTT.

This clonotype was detected ten times or more. This sequence joins TRBV6-1 and TRBJ2-1, with a tentative D call TRBD2 (7 bases). Germline CDR1 MNHNS, CDR2 SASEGT. This CDR3 spans 17 amino acids. Trimming took off 5 bases at V and 4 bases at J, with 21 bases between the two ends. The CDR3 DNA follows: TGTGCCAGCAGTCAAACCGGGGGGCTAGCGTCTTACAATGAGCAGTTCTTC. This codes for CASSQTGGLASYNEQFF.

There are a few counts of this clonotype. The chain carries TRBV7-9 and TRBJ2-2; the match to TRBD2 covers 10 bases. The V and J ends lost 6 bases and 5 bases, in that order; junction bases with no gene match: 3. Germline CDR1 reads SEHNR; CDR2 reads FQNEAQ (reference sequence). The CDR3 covers 14 residues. This CDR3 reads CASRISGRTGELFF. Here the CDR3 DNA reads TGTGCCAGCAGGATTAGCGGGAGGACCGGGGAGCTGTTTTTT.